The 23 T cell receptor beta chains reported below all come from one sample, sequenced in a study of tumor-infiltrating lymphocytes in primary liver carcinoma. Unsorted whole blood yielded blood RNA, and germline DNA was extracted as well. TCR beta cDNA came from approximately 490 ng total RNA, primed with a constant-region primer. Amplification in three nested multiplex PCR rounds with slightly modified ARM-PCR gave rise to TCR beta libraries. The first two PCR rounds used TRBV1-TRBV30 forward primers with a C-beta reverse primer, nine to ten cycles each. TCRdb reprocessed the multiplex PCR reads with MiXCR, giving one entry per CDR3 protein. The sample yields 250,000 to 400,000 distinct CDR3 sequences, 60% to 80% seen once. Sequencing was done on a sample of peripheral blood. All receptors derive from a man aged 40-55 years with primary liver carcinoma and hepatitis B virus infection.

A remark on this clonotype: The junction departs from the called germline gene at one end, perhaps through a read error. The chain recombines TRBV14 with TRBJ2-7; D perhaps matches TRBD2 (6 bases). The length of the CDR3 is 15 residues. Looked up from germline, CDR1 is SGHDN and CDR2 is FVKESK. For the CDR3, the DNA is TGTTCCAGCAGCCGCGAAATAGCGACTAGTTACGAGCAGTACTTC. It encodes CSSSREIATSYEQYF.

With regard to this clonotype: Sequence at one end of the junction differs from germline and may be a read error. The chain joins TRBV6-5 to TRBJ2-3; D gene unclear. Germline CDR1 is MNHEY and CDR2 is SVGAGI. The CDR3 extends over 15 amino acids. CDR3 amino acids: CASSYSPVGDDTLYF. Here the CDR3 DNA reads TGTGCCAGCAGTTACTCGCCAGTTGGAGATGATACGCTGTATTTT.

Remarks on this clonotype: This likely comes from a read error, as the CDR3 has no conserved phenylalanine or tryptophan at its end. The J gene is TRBJ1-1, the V gene TRBV29-1, with D unclear. Trimming cost V 8 bases and J 1 base, with 8 bases left between them. The CDR3 is 11 residues long. CDR1 and CDR2 (germline): SQVTM, ANQGSEA. The CDR3 spells CSIIENTEAFI. CDR3 nucleotides: TGCAGCATTATCGAGAACACTGAAGCTTTCATT.

Regarding this clonotype: Being one base from a much bigger clone, this may be a read error. J is TRBJ2-1 and V is TRBV11-2; possibly TRBD2 for D (6 bases). The CDR3 has 14 amino acids. Trimming removed 5 bases from V and 9 bases from J, with 17 bases in between. CDR1 SGHAT and CDR2 FQNNGV come from the germline V gene. This chain's CDR3 is CASSKAAGTGEQFF. DNA for the CDR3: TGTGCCAGCAGCAAGGCGGCGGGAACGGGTGAGCAGTTCTTC. The entire variable domain, with the rest obtained from reference TRBV11-2 and TRBJ2-1, is as follows: EAGVAQSPRYKIIEKRQSVAFWCNPISGHATLYWYQQILGQGPKLLIQFQNNGVVDDSQLPKDRFSAERLKGVDSTLKIQPAKLEDSAVYLCASSKAAGTGEQFFGPGTRLTVL.

On this clonotype itself: This may be a read error, as it is one base from a much larger clone. The CDR3 DNA reads as TGCAGCGTCCCCCGAGTAGGGACCGCCTACGAGCAGTACTTC. Its translation is CSVPRVGTAYEQYF. The gene calls are TRBV29-1 and TRBJ2-7; either TRBD1 or TRBD2 may fit D (5 bases each). CDR1 is SQVTM and CDR2 is ANQGSEA in the germline V gene. The V gene lost 6 bases and the J gene lost 2 bases, with 17 bases spanning the gap. CDR3 length equals 14 residues.

With respect to this clonotype: A much larger clone differs from this one at a single base, so this may be a read error. J is TRBJ1-5 and V is TRBV6-7; TRBD1 matches 7 bases. TRBV6-7 has ORF status, its function being uncertain. The CDR3 loop spans 18 amino acids. Written as DNA, the CDR3 is TGTGTCAGCAGTTATTGCCTCGGGTCGAAGGACAGGCTTCAGCCCCAGCATTTT. As protein: CVSSYCLGSKDRLQPQHF.

As to this clonotype: Here the CDR3 omits its conserved ending phenylalanine or tryptophan, so a read error is the likely source. The rearrangement links TRBV11-2 to TRBJ1-1; possibly TRBD1 for D (6 bases). The CDR3 spans 14 residues. Germline CDR1 SGHAT, CDR2 FQNNGV. The CDR3 DNA is TGTGCCAGCAAGCGGGGAAGGGGGAACATTGAAGCTTTCCTT. Translated: CASKRGRGNIEAFL.

The rearrangement uses TRBV30 and TRBJ2-5; possibly TRBD1 or TRBD2 for D (6 bases each). Germline values: CDR1 GTSNPN, CDR2 SVGIG (reference sequence). There are 15 residues in the CDR3. Trimming pared 5 bases from V and 5 bases from J, leaving 21 bases between. CDR3 loop: CAWGGLSGAGETQYF. CDR3 bases: TGTGCCTGGGGCGGACTTTCGGGGGCCGGGGAGACCCAGTACTTC.

As to this clonotype: The CDR3 end shows no conserved phenylalanine or tryptophan, and so a read error is likely. The chain joins TRBV10-3 to TRBJ2-1; D is uncertain. The CDR3 loop spans 15 amino acids. Trimming removed 2 bases from V and 9 bases from J, with 17 bases in between. CDR1 and CDR2 (germline): ENHRY, SYGVKD. The CDR3 sequence is CAISEEQSWTTEQFL. DNA for the CDR3: TGTGCCATCAGTGAGGAACAGTCATGGACCACTGAGCAGTTCCTC.

This clonotype was detected many times. The genes are TRBV6-5 and TRBJ2-1, with 9 bases aligning to TRBD1. The V and J ends lost 5 bases and 6 bases, in that order; junction bases with no gene match: 5. The CDR3 extends over 14 amino acids. Germline values: CDR1 MNHEY, CDR2 SVGAGI. In nucleotides, the CDR3 is TGTGCCAGCAGTCCCGGGACAGGGTTCAATGAGCAGTTCTTC. Protein product: CASSPGTGFNEQFF.

This sequence joins TRBV5-5 and TRBJ2-3, with 9 bases that match TRBD2. V lost 3 bases and J lost 5; bases outside the gene matches: 10. Germline lookup yields CDR1 SGHKS and CDR2 YYEKEE (reference sequence). The CDR3 contains 16 residues. CDR3: CASSSRGLAGRDTQYF. The CDR3 nucleotides are TGTGCCAGCAGCTCAAGGGGGCTAGCGGGAAGAGATACGCAGTATTTT. The complete variable domain, with remaining parts taken from reference TRBV5-5 and TRBJ2-3, reads DAGVTQSPTHLIKTRGQQVTLRCSPISGHKSVSWYQQVLGQGPQFIFQYYEKEERGRGNFPDRFSARQFPNYSSELNVNALLLGDSALYLCASSSRGLAGRDTQYFGPGTRLTVL.

With regard to this clonotype: A much larger clonotype is one base distant, so this may be a read error. The chain links TRBV12-3 or TRBV12-4 to TRBJ2-1; possible D gene TRBD2, 5 bases. The CDR3 runs to 15 residues. Trimming shortened V by 5 bases and J by 8 bases, and 19 bases separated the two germline ends. In nucleotides, the CDR3 is TGTGCCAGCAGTCCTACCCCCCTACTAGTGGATGAGCAGTTCTTC. It encodes CASSPTPLLVDEQFF.

The chain has TRBV12-3 or TRBV12-4 and TRBJ2-3; 14 nucleotides align to TRBD2. J was trimmed by 5 bases and V by 4 bases; bases with no gene match: 8. The CDR3 has 17 amino acids. The DNA of the CDR3 is TGTGCCAGCAGTTCCCCGACTAGCGGGAGGGCAAGAGATACGCAGTATTTT. This codes for CASSSPTSGRARDTQYF.

The chain recombines TRBV5-6 with TRBJ1-2; D is undetermined. The ends were cut back, 1 base at V and 5 bases at J, with 12 bases in the middle. Germline values: CDR1 SGHDT, CDR2 YYEEEE. This CDR3 contains 14 residues. The CDR3 DNA reads TGTGCCAGCAGCTTGTCACGTGCGGTTTATGGCTACACCTTC. It encodes CASSLSRAVYGYTF.

CDR3 DNA sequence: TGCGCCAGCAGCTTAGGACGGGACTTCTCTGGAAACACCATATATTTT. This encodes CASSLGRDFSGNTIYF. The V and J genes are TRBV5-1 and TRBJ1-3; a weak D match, TRBD1 (5 bases). The CDR3 length is 16 residues. The germline gives CDR1 SGHRS, CDR2 YFSETQ. Trimming left V 2 bases short and J 0 bases short, with 12 bases between.

This clonotype was detected many times. The CDR3, as DNA: TGCAGCGGACAGGAGAGTGGCACCGGGGAGCTGTTTTTT. It encodes CSGQESGTGELFF. The genes are TRBV29-1 and TRBJ2-2; the D gene is possibly TRBD1 (6 bases). This CDR3 contains 13 residues. Trimming stripped 7 bases from V and 4 bases from J, with 13 bases between. Germline-derived CDR1 and CDR2 are SQVTM and ANQGSEA.

Details on this clonotype: A much bigger clone sits one base away, suggesting this may be a read error. The chain joins TRBV4-2 to TRBJ1-1; a weak D match, TRBD1 (5 bases). V was pared by 3 bases and J by 6 bases, with 11 bases between. The CDR3 is made up of 13 amino acids. Germline-derived CDR1 and CDR2 are LGHNA and YNFKEQ. CDR3 sequence (DNA): TGTGCCAGCAGCCATCTAGGGGCCCCTGAAGCTTTCTTT. As protein: CASSHLGAPEAFF.

This clonotype was recorded once. The junction departs from germline at one end; a sequencing error may be responsible. V is TRBV11-1 and J is TRBJ2-7; tentative D call: TRBD2 (7 bases). The V gene's germline CDR1 is SGHAT and CDR2 FQDESV (reference sequence). CDR3 size: 14 residues. The CDR3 DNA is TGTGCCAGCAGCTTGGAAGGACTGGCGGGGGCCCACAACTTC. Translation gives CASSLEGLAGAHNF.

This clonotype was observed a few times. The chain recombines TRBV5-1 with TRBJ2-1, with no clear D. Trimming took 4 bases from V and 5 from J, leaving 16 bases between them. The CDR3 is made up of 15 amino acids. The germline V gene encodes CDR1 SGHRS and CDR2 YFSETQ. The CDR3 sequence: CASSVSGKSNNEQFF. CDR3 nucleotide sequence: TGCGCCAGCAGCGTTAGTGGCAAATCCAACAATGAGCAGTTCTTC.

This clonotype was counted a few times. This chain joins TRBV28 and TRBJ2-4; 9 bases match TRBD2. The CDR3 spans 19 residues. Germline V lookup: CDR1 MDHEN, CDR2 SYDVKM. The ends lost 5 bases at V and 3 bases at J; junction bases unmatched: 17. The chain's CDR3 is CASSPQRGARMESKNIQYF. In DNA form, the CDR3 reads TGTGCCAGCAGTCCCCAGCGGGGGGCCCGGATGGAAAGCAAAAACATTCAGTACTTC.

This clonotype has just a few counts. The rearrangement uses TRBV6-2 or TRBV6-3 and TRBJ2-1, with 8 bases that match TRBD2. The CDR3 loop spans 16 amino acids. Germline CDR1 reads MNHEY; CDR2 reads SVGEGT. V lost 5 bases and J lost 7; bases outside the gene matches: 13. CDR3 in amino acids: CASSPRTSWRANEQFF. The CDR3 nucleotides read TGTGCCAGCAGTCCCCGGACTAGCTGGAGAGCAAATGAGCAGTTCTTC.

As regards this clonotype: At one of its ends the junction is not consistent with the germline gene, which may arise from a read error. This chain uses TRBV11-3 with TRBJ2-3; 7 positions agree with TRBD2. Germline values: CDR1 SGHNT, CDR2 YENEEA. The CDR3 runs to 16 residues. CDR3 residues: CASSGSPAGVVDTQYF. The CDR3 DNA is TGTGCCAGCAGCGGTAGCCCGGCGGGAGTGGTGGATACACAGTATTTT.

This clonotype was seen only a few times. The CDR3 is CASSLGPQAYEQYF. The CDR3 nucleotides are TGTGCCAGCAGTTTGGGACCCCAAGCCTACGAGCAGTACTTC. The chain links TRBV6-2 or TRBV6-3 to TRBJ2-7; D possibly uses TRBD1 or TRBD2 (5 bases each). The V gene lost 4 bases and the J gene lost 2 bases, with 12 bases spanning the gap. CDR3 length equals 14 residues. CDR1 and CDR2 (germline): MNHEY, SVGEGT.